This T cell receptor beta chain stems from a study of vaccination and CD4 T cells after COVID-19. Study-level information: Between diagnosis and the drawing of post-COVID samples lay a median 101 days (range 35 to 161).

In regard to this clonotype: What it binds is unknown.

With V trimmed by 6 bases and J by 12 bases, 13 bases remained unmatched. Germline V gene lookup returns CDR1 MNHEY and CDR2 SVGEGT. The CDR3 has 15 residues. The Oncomine TCR Beta short-read assay sequenced DNA from cultured CD4+ T cells. TCRdb reprocessed the PCR reads via MiXCR and lists one record per CDR3 protein. The table records about 15,000 distinct CDR3 sequences, approximately 55% of them present only once. Described treatment: roughly 11-day PBMC culture with coronavirus spike peptide pools or control peptides (ViraFEST assay). Negative-selection isolation of CD4+ T cells was performed after ten to eleven days of culture.

This chain joins TRBV6-2 or TRBV6-3 and TRBJ2-1, with 11 bases that match TRBD2. Here the sequenced sample was CD4+ T cells from blood, cultured in vitro, taken before SARS-CoV-2 vaccination. The clonotype originates from a human donor who had recovered from COVID-19. The DNA for the CDR3 is TGTGCCAGCAGGGGAGGACTAGCGGGTATCCTAGGGCAGTTCTTC. This gives the protein CASRGGLAGILGQFF.